This entry features one T cell receptor (beta chain) sequence. A read error may account for a junction end that differs from germline. The sample originates from a study of blood T cell repertoires in COVID-19. Participant-reported clinical history was the basis for cohort assignment. CDR1 and CDR2 from the germline V gene are MNHEY and SVGAGI. The length of the CDR3 is 11 residues. The method was immunoSEQ multiplex PCR; TCRdb's version includes in-frame clones alone and lacks a portion of them. The profile shows about 380,000 clones, roughly 86% of them singletons. The sequence was obtained from a man younger than 45 who had recovered from COVID-19. The chain is built from TRBV6-5 and TRBJ1-4; the D is unclear. Source material: PBMCs or T cells enriched from blood (not recorded which). CDR3 coding DNA: TGTGCCAGCAGTGACTCCATAAAACTGTTTTTT. The encoded protein is CASSDSIKLFF.